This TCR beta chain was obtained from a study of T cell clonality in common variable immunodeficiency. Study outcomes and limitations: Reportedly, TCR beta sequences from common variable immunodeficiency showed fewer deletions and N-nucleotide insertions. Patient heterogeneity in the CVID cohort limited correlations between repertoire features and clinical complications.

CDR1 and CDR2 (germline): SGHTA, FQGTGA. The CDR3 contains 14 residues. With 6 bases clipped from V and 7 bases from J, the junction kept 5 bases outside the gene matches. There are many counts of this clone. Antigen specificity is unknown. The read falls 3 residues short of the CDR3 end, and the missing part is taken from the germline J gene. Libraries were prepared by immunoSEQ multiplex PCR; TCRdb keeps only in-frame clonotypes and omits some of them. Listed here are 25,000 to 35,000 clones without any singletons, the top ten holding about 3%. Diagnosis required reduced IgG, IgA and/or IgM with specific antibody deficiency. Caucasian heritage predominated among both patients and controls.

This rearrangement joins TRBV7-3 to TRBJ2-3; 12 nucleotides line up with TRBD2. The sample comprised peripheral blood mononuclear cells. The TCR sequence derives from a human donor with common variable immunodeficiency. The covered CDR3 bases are TGTGCCAGCAGGGGACTAGCGGGTGACCATACG. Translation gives CASRGLAGDHT. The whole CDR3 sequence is CASRGLAGDHTQYF.